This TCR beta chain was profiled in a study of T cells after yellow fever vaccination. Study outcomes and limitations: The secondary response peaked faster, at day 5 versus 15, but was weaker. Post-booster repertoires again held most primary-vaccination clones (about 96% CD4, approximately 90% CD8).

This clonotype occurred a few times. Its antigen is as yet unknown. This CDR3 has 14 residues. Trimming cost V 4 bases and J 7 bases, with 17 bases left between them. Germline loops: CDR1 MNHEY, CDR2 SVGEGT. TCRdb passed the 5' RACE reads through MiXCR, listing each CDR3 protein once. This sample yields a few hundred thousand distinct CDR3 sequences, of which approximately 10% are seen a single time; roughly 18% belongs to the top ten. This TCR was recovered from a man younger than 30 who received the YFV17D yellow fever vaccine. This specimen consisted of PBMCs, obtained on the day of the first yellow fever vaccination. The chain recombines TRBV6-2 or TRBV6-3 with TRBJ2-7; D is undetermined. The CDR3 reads CASSSYLGPREQYV. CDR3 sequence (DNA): TGTGCCAGCAGTTCCTACCTTGGGCCCCGTGAGCAGTACGTC.